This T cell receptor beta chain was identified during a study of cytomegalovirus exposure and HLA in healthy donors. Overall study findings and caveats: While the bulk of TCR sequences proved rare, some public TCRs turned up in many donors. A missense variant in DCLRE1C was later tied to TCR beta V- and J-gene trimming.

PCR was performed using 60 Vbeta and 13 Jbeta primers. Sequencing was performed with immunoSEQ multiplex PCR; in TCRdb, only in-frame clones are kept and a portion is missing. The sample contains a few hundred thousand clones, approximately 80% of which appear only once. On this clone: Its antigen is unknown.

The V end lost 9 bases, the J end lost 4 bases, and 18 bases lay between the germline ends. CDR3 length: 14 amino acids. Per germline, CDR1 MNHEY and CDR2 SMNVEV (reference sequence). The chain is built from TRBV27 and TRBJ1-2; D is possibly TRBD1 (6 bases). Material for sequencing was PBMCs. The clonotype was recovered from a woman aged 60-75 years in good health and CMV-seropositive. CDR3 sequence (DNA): TGTGCCAGTTCCTCCAGGGGAGCCACCTATGGCTACACCTTC. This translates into CASSSRGATYGYTF.